One and the same sample provided the 21 T cell receptor beta chains below, sequenced in a study of blood T cell repertoires in COVID-19. The method was immunoSEQ multiplex PCR; TCRdb's version includes in-frame clones alone and lacks a portion of them. The sample contains 75,000 to 80,000 clones, about 88% of which appear only once. The sequencing sample was made of peripheral blood. The receptors shown here come from a man between 60 and 75 years old with COVID-19, enrolled during active disease.

This clone showed up just once. This sequence joins TRBV15 and TRBJ1-5, with 8 bases identical to TRBD1. The V and J ends lost 5 bases and 7 bases, in that order; junction bases with no gene match: 10. Germline V gives CDR1 LNHNV, CDR2 YYDKDF (reference sequence). This CDR3 spans 15 amino acids. DNA for the CDR3: TGTGCCACCAGCCGGGACAGGCCCATTTCCCAGCCCCAGCATTTT. Translating gives CATSRDRPISQPQHF.

This chain links TRBV9 with TRBJ1-2; maybe TRBD1 (6 bases). CDR3 length equals 17 residues. The germline CDR1 and CDR2 sequences are SGDLS and YYNGEE. The V gene lost 6 bases and the J gene lost 4 bases, with 25 bases spanning the gap. CDR3 sequence: CASTPREGEFLGYGYTF. The CDR3 DNA reads TGTGCCAGCACCCCAAGGGAGGGGGAATTTTTAGGCTATGGCTACACCTTC.

The genes are TRBV10-3 and TRBJ1-4; no firm D call. The ends were cut back, 2 bases at V and 6 bases at J, with 13 bases in the middle. Germline CDR1 ENHRY, CDR2 SYGVKD. The CDR3 spans 15 residues. The CDR3 spells CAISEHKVGDEKLFF. Written as DNA, the CDR3 is TGTGCCATCAGTGAGCATAAGGTCGGGGATGAAAAACTGTTTTTT.

This chain uses TRBV7-2 with TRBJ2-7; D perhaps matches TRBD1 (5 bases). V was pared by 7 bases and J by 4 bases, with 11 bases between. Germline-derived CDR1 and CDR2 are SGHTA and FQGNSA. The CDR3 loop spans 12 amino acids. CDR3 in amino acids: CASIQADYEQYF. The CDR3 DNA reads as TGTGCCAGCATACAGGCCGATTACGAGCAGTACTTC.

The rearrangement joins TRBV18 to TRBJ2-2; 9 nucleotides align to TRBD1. V trimming: 3 bases; J trimming: 3 bases; junction bases outside the gene matches: 5. There are 16 residues in the CDR3. Germline CDR1 reads KGHSH; CDR2 reads LQKENI. The CDR3 reads CASSPTGGGDTGELFF. The CDR3 nucleotides are TGTGCCAGCTCACCCACAGGGGGCGGTGACACCGGGGAGCTGTTTTTT.

The V call is TRBV24-1, the J call TRBJ2-1; a possible D gene is TRBD1 (7 bases). Germline CDR1 is KGHDR and CDR2 is SFDVKD. V was shortened by 4 bases and J by 6 bases, with 24 bases between the two germline ends. This CDR3 contains 18 residues. In DNA, the CDR3 is TGTGCCACCAGTGAATTGGGGGGTAGGGGGCCGGATAGCAATGAGCAGTTCTTC. Translation gives CATSELGGRGPDSNEQFF.

The chain recombines TRBV29-1 with TRBJ1-2; a possible D gene is TRBD1 (6 bases). CDR3 size: 13 residues. With 3 bases removed from V and 6 bases from J, the gap between germline ends came to 14 bases. Germline values: CDR1 SQVTM, CDR2 ANQGSEA. The CDR3 protein is CSVDISSGDGYTF. In nucleotides, the CDR3 is TGCAGCGTTGATATCTCCTCAGGGGATGGCTACACCTTC. Based on the CDR3 plus reference TRBV29-1 and TRBJ1-2, the full variable domain is SAVISQKPSRDICQRGTSLTIQCQVDSQVTMMFWYRQQPGQSLTLIATANQGSEATYESGFVIDKFPISRPNLTFSTLTVSNMSPEDSSIYLCSVDISSGDGYTFGSGTRLTVV.

Written as DNA, the CDR3 is TGTGCCAGCAGCTTAGACCCCCGCGCTCAGCCCCAGCATTTT. The encoded protein is CASSLDPRAQPQHF. V is TRBV7-2 and J is TRBJ1-5; no definite D call. Trimming cost V 1 base and J 6 bases, with 10 bases left between them. The germline CDR1 and CDR2 sequences are SGHTA and FQGNSA. This CDR3 comprises 14 residues.

With respect to this clone: No DNA is shown, since the ends of the CDR3 on it are uncertain; the CDR3 is the one TCRdb lists. The chain is built from TRBV30 and TRBJ2-1; TRBD1, the table's D call, was not compared with the DNA. Per the germline V gene, CDR1 is GTSNPN and CDR2 is SVGIG (reference sequence). Ends included, the CDR3 has 16 residues. The CDR3 loop reads CAWSNTWGTGATISFF.

V usage is TRBV21-1 and J usage is TRBJ1-2; the table's D call, TRBD1, was not checked against the DNA. TRBV21-1 is labeled a pseudogene. The CDR3 has 15 residues. CDR3 sequence reads: CASRKPRTPCYGYTF. The CDR3 region has the DNA TGTGCCAGCCGCAAGCCCAGGACACCTTGCTATGGCTACACCTTC.

V usage is TRBV5-6 and J usage is TRBJ1-5, with D possibly TRBD1 on 6 matching bases. Germline values: CDR1 SGHDT, CDR2 YYEEEE. The CDR3 has 15 amino acids. Trimming shortened V by 4 bases and J by 0 bases, and 11 bases separated the two germline ends. CDR3: CASSLGHLSNQPQHF. CDR3 DNA sequence: TGTGCCAGCAGCCTGGGACACCTTAGCAATCAGCCCCAGCATTTT.

The rearrangement uses TRBV3-1 (or the pseudogene TRBV3-2) and TRBJ2-5; possibly TRBD1 for D (5 bases). This CDR3 is 13 amino acids long. V was cut by 1 base and J by 5 bases, with 8 bases left in between. Germline CDR1 reads LGHDT; CDR2 reads YNNKEL (reference sequence). This CDR3 reads CASSQGGQETQYF. The CDR3, as DNA: TGTGCCAGCAGCCAAGGGGGCCAGGAGACCCAGTACTTC.

The genes are TRBV30 and TRBJ1-5, with D tentatively TRBD1 (5 bases). The CDR3 length is 14 residues. The germline V gene encodes CDR1 GTSNPN and CDR2 SVGIG (reference sequence). Between the trimmed V and J ends, which lost 0 bases and 2 bases, there was a span of 8 bases. The CDR3 here is CAWSVGRGNQPQHF. DNA of the CDR3: TGTGCCTGGAGTGTTGGCAGGGGCAATCAGCCCCAGCATTTT.

V usage is TRBV2 and J usage is TRBJ2-1; TRBD1 matches at 7 bases. In germline, CDR1 is SNHLY, CDR2 FYNNEI. This CDR3 has 11 amino acids. Unmatched junction bases numbered 8, after V lost 6 bases and J lost 15 bases. CDR3 loop: CASRALQGWFF. Here the CDR3 DNA reads TGTGCCAGCAGGGCACTACAGGGGTGGTTCTTC.

V gene TRBV2 combines with J gene TRBJ1-5, with D tentatively TRBD1 (6 bases). V was shortened by 5 bases and J by 5 bases, with 16 bases between the two germline ends. In germline, CDR1 is SNHLY, CDR2 FYNNEI. The CDR3 is 15 residues long. As DNA, the CDR3 is TGTGCCAGCAGTCGACAGGTTTCTGGCGATCAGCCCCAGCATTTT. It is translated as CASSRQVSGDQPQHF.

The CDR3 DNA reads as TGTGCCAGCAGCTCCCCTGGACTTAAGAACACCGGGGAGCTGTTTTTT. Protein sequence: CASSSPGLKNTGELFF. The genes are TRBV11-2 and TRBJ2-2; TRBD2 is a possible D gene (5 bases). V gave up 4 bases and J gave up 1 base, with 13 bases separating them. Germline V gene data show CDR1 as SGHAT and CDR2 as FQNNGV. This CDR3 comprises 16 residues.

This sequence joins TRBV6-5 and TRBJ1-4, with D perhaps TRBD1 (5 bases). The CDR3 sequence is 16 residues long. Trimming took off 1 base at V and 0 bases at J, with 9 bases between the two ends. CDR1 is MNHEY, CDR2 SVGAGI, per germline. CDR3 in DNA: TGTGCCAGCAGTTACTATGGGGCTCCAACTAATGAAAAACTGTTTTTT. It yields the protein CASSYYGAPTNEKLFF.

This clone came up a few times. The chain links TRBV28 to TRBJ1-2; unclear D gene. The CDR3 length is 14 residues. V lost 3 bases and J lost 12, with 20 bases in between. CDR1 and CDR2 (germline): MDHEN, SYDVKM. The DNA of the CDR3 is TGTGCCAGCAGTTTCCCAGGCACCCAACCCACGAACACCTTC. Translated, it gives CASSFPGTQPTNTF.

The chain couples TRBV5-1 to TRBJ2-2, with TRBD1 matching 10 bases. The CDR3 loop spans 15 amino acids. The junction had 8 bases not matched to a gene; V was cut back by 5 bases and J by 7 bases. From germline, CDR1 is SGHRS and CDR2 YFSETQ. CDR3 in DNA: TGCGCCAGCAGAGTTGGGACAGGGGACGGCGGGGAGCTGTTTTTT. It yields the protein CASRVGTGDGGELFF.

Comment on this clone: Additional DNA sequences in this sample encode the identical CDR3. The chain combines TRBV28 with TRBJ1-6; D is unclear. Germline CDR1 is MDHEN and CDR2 is SYDVKM. CDR3 length equals 16 residues. V was trimmed by 3 bases and J by 0 bases, leaving 9 bases between them. The chain's CDR3 is CASSFIGSSYNSPLHF. The DNA of the CDR3 is TGTGCCAGCAGTTTTATAGGGAGCTCCTATAATTCACCCCTCCACTTT.

The chain combines TRBV30 with TRBJ2-1; 8 bases are a match to TRBD2. This CDR3 comprises 16 residues. The ends lost 5 bases at V and 1 base at J; junction bases unmatched: 10. From germline, CDR1 is GTSNPN and CDR2 SVGIG (reference sequence). The CDR3, as DNA: TGTGCCTGGGACCGAACTAGCGGACTGTCCTACAATGAGCAGTTCTTC. This encodes CAWDRTSGLSYNEQFF.